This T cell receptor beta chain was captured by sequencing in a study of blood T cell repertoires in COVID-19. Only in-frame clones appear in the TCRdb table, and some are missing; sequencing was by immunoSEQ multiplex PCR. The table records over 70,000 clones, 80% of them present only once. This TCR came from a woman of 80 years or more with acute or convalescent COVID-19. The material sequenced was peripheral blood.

The CDR3 DNA sequence: TGTGCCAGCAGCCAGACAGGGAACTCCTACGAGCAGTACTTC. It codes for CASSQTGNSYEQYF. The chain has TRBV3-1 (or the pseudogene TRBV3-2) and TRBJ2-7, with 7 bases fitting TRBD1. V trimming: 3 bases; J trimming: 0 bases; junction bases outside the gene matches: 2. Germline-derived CDR1 and CDR2 are LGHDT and YNNKEL (reference sequence). There are 14 residues in the CDR3.